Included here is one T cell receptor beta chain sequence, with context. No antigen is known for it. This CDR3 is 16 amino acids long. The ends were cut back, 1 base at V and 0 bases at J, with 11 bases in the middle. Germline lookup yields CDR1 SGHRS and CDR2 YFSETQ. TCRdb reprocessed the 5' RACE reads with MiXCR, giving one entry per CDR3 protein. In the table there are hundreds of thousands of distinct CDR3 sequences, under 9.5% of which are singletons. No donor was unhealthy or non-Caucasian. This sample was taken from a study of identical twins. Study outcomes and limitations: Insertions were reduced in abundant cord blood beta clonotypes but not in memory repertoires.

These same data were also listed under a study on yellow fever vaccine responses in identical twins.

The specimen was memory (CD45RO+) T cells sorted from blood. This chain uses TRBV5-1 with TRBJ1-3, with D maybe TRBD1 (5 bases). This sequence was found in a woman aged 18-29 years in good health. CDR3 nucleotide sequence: TGCGCCAGCAGCTTGTGGGAGACAGCCTCTGGAAACACCATATATTTT. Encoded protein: CASSLWETASGNTIYF.